This T cell receptor beta chain was documented in a study of a mutant IDH1 vaccine in newly diagnosed glioma. The method was immunoSEQ multiplex PCR; TCRdb's version includes in-frame clones alone and lacks a portion of them. This sample has 30,000 to 40,000 clones, with 84% found just once. With 6 bases clipped from V and 7 bases from J, the junction kept 7 bases outside the gene matches. Per germline, CDR1 SGHTA and CDR2 FQGNSA. The CDR3 has 14 amino acids. Study-level results: Pseudoprogression appeared independent of alterations in top peripheral clonotypes.

For this clone: Its antigen remains unknown.

This sample's time point: week 11, during vaccination. Vaccination used 300 ug of mutant IDH1 20-mer peptide per dose, with topical imiquimod. This specimen consisted of PBMCs, obtained from a glioma patient whose treatment included an IDH1 peptide vaccine. The gene calls are TRBV7-2 and TRBJ1-4, with 8 bases lining up with TRBD1. This receptor was identified in a man aged 35 to 55 with glioma. This chain's CDR3 is CASSFGQGFEKLFF. The DNA for the CDR3 is TGTGCCAGCAGTTTCGGACAGGGCTTTGAAAAACTGTTTTTT.